This T cell receptor (beta chain) was documented in a study of spatial heterogeneity in lung cancer. The overall study: From matched bulk RNA-seq came a T cell module score, which showed a strong correlation with TCR transcript counts in tumor regions. Notes on the study in general: Expanded alpha and beta TCR counts within tumors tracked tumor mutation counts.

This clonotype has at least ten counts. The antigen remains unidentified. Every molecule of TCR cDNA had its own unique molecular identifier. MiXCR was run by TCRdb on the 5' RACE reads, yielding one entry per CDR3 protein. The sample yields about 8,100 distinct CDR3 sequences, 4.5% to 6% seen once. Noted time point: sample taken at primary tumor resection. The cohort: approximately 66 early-stage, untreated non-small cell lung cancer patients. No cell sorting; template was whole RNA from tumor, lung tissue or PBMC. V lost 7 bases to trimming and J lost 7 bases; unmatched junction nucleotides: 6. CDR1 and CDR2 (germline): ENHRY, SYGVKD. The CDR3 has 12 amino acids.

The rearrangement links TRBV10-3 to TRBJ1-1, with TRBD1 matching 7 bases. The sequence came from a male donor with early-stage non-small cell lung cancer. The specimen was lung tumor tissue, collected at surgery. The CDR3 sequence: CAINRGGGEAFF. The CDR3, as DNA: TGTGCCATCAACAGGGGTGGTGGTGAAGCTTTCTTT.